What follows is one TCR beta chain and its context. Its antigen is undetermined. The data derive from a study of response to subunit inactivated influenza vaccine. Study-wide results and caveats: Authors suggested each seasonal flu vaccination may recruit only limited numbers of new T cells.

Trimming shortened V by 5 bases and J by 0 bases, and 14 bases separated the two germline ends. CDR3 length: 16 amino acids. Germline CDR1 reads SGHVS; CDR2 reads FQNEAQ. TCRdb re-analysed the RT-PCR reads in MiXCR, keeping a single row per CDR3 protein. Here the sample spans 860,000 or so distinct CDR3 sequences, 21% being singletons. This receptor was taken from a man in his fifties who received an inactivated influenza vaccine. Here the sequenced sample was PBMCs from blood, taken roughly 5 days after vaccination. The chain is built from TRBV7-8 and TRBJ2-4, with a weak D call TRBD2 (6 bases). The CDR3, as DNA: TGTGCCAGCAGCCCTTCCGGGGGAATAGCCAAAAACATTCAGTACTTC. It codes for CASSPSGGIAKNIQYF. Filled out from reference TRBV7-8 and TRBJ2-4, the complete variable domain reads GAGVSQSPRYKVAKRGQDVALRCDPISGHVSLFWYQQALGQGPEFLTYFQNEAQLDKSGLPSDRFFAERPEGSVSTLKIQRTQQEDSAVYLCASSPSGGIAKNIQYFGAGTRLSVL.